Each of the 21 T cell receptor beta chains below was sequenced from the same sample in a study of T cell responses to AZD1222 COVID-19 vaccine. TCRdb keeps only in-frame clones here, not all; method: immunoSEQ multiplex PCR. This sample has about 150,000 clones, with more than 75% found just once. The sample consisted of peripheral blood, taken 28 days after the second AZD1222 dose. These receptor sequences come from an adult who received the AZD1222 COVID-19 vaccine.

The CDR3 protein is CASSLSAVANTGELFF. CDR3 bases: TGTGCCAGCAGCTTGAGCGCAGTCGCGAACACCGGGGAGCTGTTTTTT. This chain connects TRBV7-2 to TRBJ2-2, with no clear D. Germline V lookup: CDR1 SGHTA, CDR2 FQGNSA. The ends were cut back, 3 bases at V and 0 bases at J, with 11 bases in the middle. This CDR3 is 16 amino acids long.

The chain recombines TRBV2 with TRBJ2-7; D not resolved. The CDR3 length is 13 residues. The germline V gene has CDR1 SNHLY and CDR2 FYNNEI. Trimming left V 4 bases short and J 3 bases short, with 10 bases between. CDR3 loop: CASSGTGNYEQYF. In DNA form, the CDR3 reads TGTGCCAGCAGTGGCACCGGCAACTACGAGCAGTACTTC.

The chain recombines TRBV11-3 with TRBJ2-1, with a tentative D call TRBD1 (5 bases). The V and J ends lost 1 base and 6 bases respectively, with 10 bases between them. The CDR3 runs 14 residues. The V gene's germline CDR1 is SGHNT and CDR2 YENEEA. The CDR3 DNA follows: TGTGCCAGCAGCTTAGTTGGCAGGGCCAATGAGCAGTTCTTC. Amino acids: CASSLVGRANEQFF.

CDR3 amino acids: CASSLGLAGTDTQYF. Written as DNA, the CDR3 is TGTGCCAGCAGCTTAGGGCTAGCCGGCACAGATACGCAGTATTTT. The chain has TRBV7-8 and TRBJ2-3; possibly TRBD2 for D (5 bases). The V gene lost 1 base and the J gene lost 1 base, with 9 bases spanning the gap. Germline V gene data show CDR1 as SGHVS and CDR2 as FQNEAQ. CDR3 length: 15 residues.

The CDR3 DNA reads as TGCAGCGTACGAGCGCTGGGGGACTATGGCTACACCTTC. This codes for CSVRALGDYGYTF. The rearrangement joins TRBV29-1 to TRBJ1-2; the D gene is possibly TRBD1 (5 bases). Germline V lookup: CDR1 SQVTM, CDR2 ANQGSEA. The V end was cut by 6 bases, the J end by 3 bases, with 14 bases between. The CDR3 covers 13 residues. The full variable domain, with the rest looked up from reference TRBV29-1 and TRBJ1-2, is SAVISQKPSRDICQRGTSLTIQCQVDSQVTMMFWYRQQPGQSLTLIATANQGSEATYESGFVIDKFPISRPNLTFSTLTVSNMSPEDSSIYLCSVRALGDYGYTFGSGTRLTVV.

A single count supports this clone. This CDR3 reads CASSSNRGQYEQYF. CDR3 sequence (DNA): TGTGCCAGCAGCTCCAACAGGGGGCAATACGAGCAGTACTTC. The J gene is TRBJ2-7, the V gene TRBV7-2; 9 nucleotides align to TRBD1. CDR1 is SGHTA, CDR2 FQGNSA, per germline. V lost 4 bases and J lost 4; bases outside the gene matches: 5. The CDR3 is 14 residues long.

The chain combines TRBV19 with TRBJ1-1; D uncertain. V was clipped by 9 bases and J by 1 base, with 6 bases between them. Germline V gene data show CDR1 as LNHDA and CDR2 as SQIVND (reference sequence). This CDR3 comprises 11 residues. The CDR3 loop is CASIKNTEAFF. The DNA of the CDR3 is TGTGCCAGCATCAAGAACACTGAAGCTTTCTTT.

CDR3 sequence: CASSQEVMANVLTF. The CDR3, as DNA: TGTGCCAGCAGCCAAGAGGTAATGGCCAACGTCCTGACTTTC. The genes are TRBV4-2 and TRBJ2-6; D gene unclear. The CDR3 spans 14 residues. From germline, CDR1 is LGHNA and CDR2 YNFKEQ. With 0 bases removed from V and 6 bases from J, the gap between germline ends came to 6 bases.

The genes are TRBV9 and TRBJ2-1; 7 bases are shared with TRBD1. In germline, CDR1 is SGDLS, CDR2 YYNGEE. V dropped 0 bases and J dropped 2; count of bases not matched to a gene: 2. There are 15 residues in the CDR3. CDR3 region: CASSVAGQTYNEQFF. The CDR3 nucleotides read TGTGCCAGCAGCGTAGCGGGACAGACCTACAATGAGCAGTTCTTC.

CDR3 nucleotide sequence: TGCGCCAGCAGCTTGGGGGCCGGGGCTCCTAACACTGAAGCTTTCTTT. This gives the protein CASSLGAGAPNTEAFF. V is TRBV5-1 and J is TRBJ1-1, with D tentatively TRBD1 (5 bases). Germline V lookup: CDR1 SGHRS, CDR2 YFSETQ. The V end lost 0 bases, the J end lost 2 bases, and 14 bases lay between the germline ends. The CDR3 covers 16 residues. The entire variable domain, with the rest obtained from reference TRBV5-1 and TRBJ1-1, is as follows: KAGVTQTPRYLIKTRGQQVTLSCSPISGHRSVSWYQQTPGQGLQFLFEYFSETQRNKGNFPGRFSGRQFSNSRSEMNVSTLELGDSALYLCASSLGAGAPNTEAFFGQGTRLTVV.

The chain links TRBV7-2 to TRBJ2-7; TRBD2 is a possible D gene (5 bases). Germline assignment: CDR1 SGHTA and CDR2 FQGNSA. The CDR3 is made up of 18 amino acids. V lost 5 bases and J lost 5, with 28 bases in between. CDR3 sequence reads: CASSPKGWSSVIGDEQYF. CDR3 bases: TGTGCCAGCAGCCCTAAGGGCTGGAGTAGCGTCATAGGTGACGAGCAGTACTTC.

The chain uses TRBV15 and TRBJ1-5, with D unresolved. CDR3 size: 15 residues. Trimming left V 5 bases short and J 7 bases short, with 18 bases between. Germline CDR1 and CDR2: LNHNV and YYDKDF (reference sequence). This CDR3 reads CATSGGPTLGQPQHF. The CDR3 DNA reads TGTGCCACCAGCGGCGGGCCTACTCTGGGACAGCCCCAGCATTTT.

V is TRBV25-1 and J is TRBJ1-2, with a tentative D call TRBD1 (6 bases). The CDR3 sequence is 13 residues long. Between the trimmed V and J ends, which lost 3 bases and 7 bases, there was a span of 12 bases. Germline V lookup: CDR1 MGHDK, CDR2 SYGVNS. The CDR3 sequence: CASSELWGAGYTF. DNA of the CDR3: TGTGCCAGCAGTGAGCTTTGGGGGGCTGGCTACACCTTC.

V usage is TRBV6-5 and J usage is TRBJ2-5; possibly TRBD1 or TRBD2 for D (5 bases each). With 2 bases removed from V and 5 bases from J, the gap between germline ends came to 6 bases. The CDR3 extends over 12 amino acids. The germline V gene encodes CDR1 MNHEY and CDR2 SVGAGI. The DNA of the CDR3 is TGTGCCAGCAGTTACGAGGGGGAGACCCAGTACTTC. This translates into CASSYEGETQYF.

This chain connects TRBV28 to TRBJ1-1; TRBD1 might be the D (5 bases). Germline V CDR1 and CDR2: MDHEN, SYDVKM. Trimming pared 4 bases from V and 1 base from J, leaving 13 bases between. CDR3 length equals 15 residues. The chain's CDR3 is CASSSTGSGNTEAFF. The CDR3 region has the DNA TGTGCCAGCAGTTCAACAGGATCTGGGAACACTGAAGCTTTCTTT.

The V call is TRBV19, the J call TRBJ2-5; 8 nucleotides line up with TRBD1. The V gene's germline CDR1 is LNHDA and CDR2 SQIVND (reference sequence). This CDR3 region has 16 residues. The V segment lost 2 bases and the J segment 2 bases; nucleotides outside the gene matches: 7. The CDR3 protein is CASSIQGAPRQETQYF. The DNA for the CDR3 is TGTGCCAGTAGTATACAGGGGGCGCCGAGGCAAGAGACCCAGTACTTC.

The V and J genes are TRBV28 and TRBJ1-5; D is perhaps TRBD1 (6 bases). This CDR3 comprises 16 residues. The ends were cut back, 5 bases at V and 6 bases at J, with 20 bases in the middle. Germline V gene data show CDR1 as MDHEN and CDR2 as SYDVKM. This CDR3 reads CASSPRTPRGLQPQHF. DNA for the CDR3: TGTGCCAGCAGTCCGAGAACCCCCAGGGGACTTCAGCCCCAGCATTTT.

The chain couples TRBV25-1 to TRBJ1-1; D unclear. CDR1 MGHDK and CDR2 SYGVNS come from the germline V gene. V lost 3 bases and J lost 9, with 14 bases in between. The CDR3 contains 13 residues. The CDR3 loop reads CASSDGGLWQAFF. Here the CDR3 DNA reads TGTGCCAGCAGTGACGGAGGGTTATGGCAAGCTTTCTTT.

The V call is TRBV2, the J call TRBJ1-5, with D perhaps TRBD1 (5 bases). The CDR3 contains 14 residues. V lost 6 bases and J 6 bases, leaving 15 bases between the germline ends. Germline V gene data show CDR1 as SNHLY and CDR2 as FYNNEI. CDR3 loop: CASRWGSLGQPQHF. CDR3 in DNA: TGTGCCAGCAGGTGGGGGAGCCTAGGTCAGCCCCAGCATTTT.

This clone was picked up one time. The CDR3: CASSLGGGTTYNEQFF. CDR3 nucleotides: TGTGCCAGCAGCTTAGGTGGCGGGACTACCTACAATGAGCAGTTCTTC. This chain links TRBV7-3 with TRBJ2-1; TRBD2 matches at 7 bases. The CDR3 runs to 16 residues. After removal of 2 bases from V and 2 bases from J, the junction contained 6 bases not matched to a gene. From germline, CDR1 is SGHTA and CDR2 FQGTGA.

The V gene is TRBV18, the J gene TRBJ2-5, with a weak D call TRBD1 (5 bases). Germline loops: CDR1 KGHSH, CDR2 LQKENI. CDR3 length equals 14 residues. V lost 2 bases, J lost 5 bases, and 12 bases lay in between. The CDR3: CASSPGAYRETQYF. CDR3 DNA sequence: TGTGCCAGCTCACCAGGGGCTTACCGGGAGACCCAGTACTTC.